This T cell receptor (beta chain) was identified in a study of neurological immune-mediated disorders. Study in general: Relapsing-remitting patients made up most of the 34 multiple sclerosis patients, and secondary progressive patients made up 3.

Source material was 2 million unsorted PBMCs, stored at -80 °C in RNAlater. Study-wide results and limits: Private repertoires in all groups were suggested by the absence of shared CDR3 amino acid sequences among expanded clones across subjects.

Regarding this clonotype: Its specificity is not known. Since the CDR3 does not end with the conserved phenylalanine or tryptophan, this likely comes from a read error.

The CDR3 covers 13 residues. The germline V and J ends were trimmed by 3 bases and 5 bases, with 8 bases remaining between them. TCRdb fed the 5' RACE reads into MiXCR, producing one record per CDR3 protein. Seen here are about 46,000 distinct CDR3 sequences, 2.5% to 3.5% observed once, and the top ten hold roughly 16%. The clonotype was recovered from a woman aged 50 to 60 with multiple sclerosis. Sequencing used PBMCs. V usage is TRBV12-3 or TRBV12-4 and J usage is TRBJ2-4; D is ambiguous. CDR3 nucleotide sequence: TGTGCCAGCAGTTTCGCCGGGCAAAACATTCAGTACTGC. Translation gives CASSFAGQNIQYC.